Listed below are T cell receptor beta chains from one sample, sequenced in a study of blood T cell repertoires in COVID-19. This table comes from immunoSEQ multiplex PCR, and its TCRdb copy is limited to in-frame clones, with some not included. The sample shows 150,000 to 200,000 clones, around 82% of them seen only once. Sequencing was performed on peripheral blood. The receptor set was obtained from an elderly woman with acute or convalescent COVID-19. The conserved cysteine and the conserved F or W are not part of the CDR3 here.

V	J	length	CDR3
TRBV6-4	TRBJ1-2	13	ASSDGTGGARGYT
TRBV24-1	TRBJ2-7	12	ATSLGGGIHEQY
TRBV6-2/TRBV6-3	TRBJ2-5	11	ASSFETGETQY
TRBV30	TRBJ2-1	10	AWRWRAGEQF
TRBV24-1	TRBJ2-2	13	ATSDPGQGNGELF
TRBV5-5	TRBJ1-5	12	ASSLAVGNQPQH
TRBV27	TRBJ1-1	11	ASSLGQRTEAF
TRBV11-2	TRBJ2-7	12	ASSLSHRDYEQY
TRBV19	TRBJ2-4	11	ASSRDRGNIQY
TRBV7-2	TRBJ2-3	16	ASSRRDSYLASTDTQY
TRBV29-1	TRBJ1-5	12	SVGDRVGNQPQH
TRBV27	TRBJ1-1	11	ASSLSGDTEAF
TRBV3-1/TRBV3-2	TRBJ2-7	16	ASSHFLSGTGGSYEQY
TRBV18	TRBJ1-1	13	ASSPWGQPDTEAF
TRBV21-1	TRBJ2-4	14	ASSKNGGAVKNIQY
TRBV6-5	TRBJ2-7	13	ASSLPGQGGSEQY
TRBV2	TRBJ1-1	12	ASSTGIVDTEAF
TRBV11-2	TRBJ2-5	16	ASSPPGTSGRGVETQY
TRBV27	TRBJ1-5	13	ASREGRPGNQPQH
TRBV20-1	TRBJ1-2	9	SAGSGGGYT
TRBV19	TRBJ1-5	17	ASALTWTGGGIRNQPQH
TRBV2	TRBJ1-5	12	ASTARGRNQPQH
TRBV3-1/TRBV3-2	TRBJ2-1	15	ASSQPLRTSGVVEQF
TRBV24-1	TRBJ2-5	11	ATSEAGGRGQY
TRBV7-8	TRBJ2-1	14	ASSLAAGGRNNEQF
TRBV3-1/TRBV3-2	TRBJ1-4	10	ASSSPGEKLF
TRBV5-4	TRBJ1-2	13	ASSLQAGGHYGYT
TRBV4-3	TRBJ2-5	11	ASSQRSGETQY
TRBV30	TRBJ1-1	11	AWTYAANTEAF
TRBV7-3	TRBJ2-3	12	ASSLGGRADTQY
TRBV30	TRBJ2-2	15	AWSRTLAGRNTGELF
TRBV11-3	TRBJ2-3	14	ASSSTGGSTTDTQY
TRBV6-2/TRBV6-3	TRBJ2-7	13	ASSYSSSSSYEQY
TRBV25-1	TRBJ2-7	11	ASSEGGRYEQY
TRBV6-5	TRBJ1-1	11	ASSRSMNTEAF
TRBV2	TRBJ2-3	14	ASSEAPSGSTDTQY
TRBV3-1/TRBV3-2	TRBJ1-4	13	ASSLRDRAGEKLF
TRBV6-6	TRBJ1-4	15	ASSRSLGTATNEKLF
TRBV15	TRBJ2-3	14	ATSRRLGVPGDTQY
TRBV10-2	TRBJ1-5	12	ASSYQGFYQPQH
TRBV27	TRBJ2-1	11	ASRQDPYNEQF